This TCR beta chain was found in a study of cytomegalovirus exposure and HLA in healthy donors. The wider study: Earlier work reported 117 million unique TCR beta sequences from about 179 million T cells.

Primers included in the PCR were 60 Vbeta and 13 Jbeta primers. Method: immunoSEQ multiplex PCR; TCRdb's copy keeps in-frame clones and lacks some. Among about 120,000 clones listed, roughly 70% were seen once. Trimming left V 5 bases short and J 4 bases short, with 20 bases between. Germline-derived CDR1 and CDR2 are SGHTA and FQGNSA. The CDR3 covers 16 residues. The sequencing input was PBMCs. The chain is built from TRBV7-2 and TRBJ1-1, with D maybe TRBD1 (5 bases). The clonotype comes from a woman between 35 and 50 years old in good health and CMV-seropositive. CDR3 DNA: TGTGCCAGCAGCCCCTGGGTGGGGCCCGTGAGCACTGAAGCTTTCTTT. Its protein product is CASSPWVGPVSTEAFF.